This TCR beta chain emerged from a study of T-cell reconstitution after alpha-beta-depleted transplantation in children. This clonotype was observed at least ten times. The CDR3 consists of 15 residues. The germline CDR1 and CDR2 sequences are KGHSH and LQKENI. V lost 4 bases and J 1 base, leaving 13 bases between the germline ends. The TCRbeta library was prepared with unique molecular identifiers. MiXCR, run by TCRdb on the PCR reads, gives a single entry per CDR3 protein. The repertoire holds some 240,000 distinct CDR3 sequences, with 9.5% to 15% as singletons. The sample consisted of PBMCs from the stem cell graft donor, taken from the stem cell graft. The chain links TRBV18 to TRBJ2-5; D remains unclear. The receptor's source is a human donor who donated a stem cell graft to a child with acute lymphoblastic leukemia. This CDR3 is CASSLSSWTQETQYF. The DNA of the CDR3 is TGTGCCAGCTCACTTTCATCCTGGACCCAAGAGACCCAGTACTTC.